These 11 T cell receptor beta chains share one sample of origin, sequenced in a study of T-cell reconstitution after alpha-beta-depleted transplantation in children. Unique molecular identifiers featured in how the TCRbeta library was prepared. TCRdb reprocessed the PCR reads via MiXCR and lists one record per CDR3 protein. The table has about 980,000 distinct CDR3 sequences, less than 30% seen once. The sample was PBMCs, mostly from graft donor cells, taken 360 days after TCRalphabeta/CD19-depleted stem cell transplant. The receptors were gathered from a boy in the first two years of life who had a stem cell transplant for SCID, so the T cells may come from the graft donor.

The V gene is TRBV27, the J gene TRBJ2-7; the match to TRBD1 covers 7 bases. Trimming took 7 bases from V and 1 from J; bases not matched to a gene: 7. Looked up from germline, CDR1 is MNHEY and CDR2 is SMNVEV (reference sequence). The CDR3 extends over 14 amino acids. The CDR3 DNA sequence: TGTGCCAGCATCCCGAGACAGGGATCCTACGAGCAGTACTTC. It yields the protein CASIPRQGSYEQYF.

V gene TRBV9 combines with J gene TRBJ2-7; possible D gene TRBD2, 5 bases. This CDR3 region has 13 residues. Germline V gene data show CDR1 as SGDLS and CDR2 as YYNGEE. The V end was cut by 4 bases, the J end by 7 bases, with 15 bases between. As DNA, the CDR3 is TGTGCCAGCAGCCCAATCCCGAAGCGGGAGCAGTACTTC. Residues: CASSPIPKREQYF. The entire variable domain, with the rest obtained from reference TRBV9 and TRBJ2-7, is as follows: DSGVTQTPKHLITATGQRVTLRCSPRSGDLSVYWYQQSLDQGLQFLIQYYNGEERAKGNILERFSAQQFPDLHSELNLSSLELGDSALYFCASSPIPKREQYFGPGTRLTVT.

The rearrangement joins TRBV12-3 or TRBV12-4 to TRBJ1-1, with 12 bases that match TRBD1. V was pared by 6 bases and J by 7 bases, with 9 bases of the junction left unmatched. CDR3 size: 15 residues. CDR3 sequence reads: CASSTGGTGGGEAFF. CDR3 sequence (DNA): TGTGCCAGCAGCACAGGCGGGACAGGGGGCGGTGAAGCTTTCTTT.

In its sample, this clonotype was seen a few times. The chain recombines TRBV12-3 or TRBV12-4 with TRBJ2-2; 7 nucleotides match TRBD2. J gave up 6 bases and V 4 bases, and 8 bases lay outside the gene matches. The CDR3 covers 15 residues. For the CDR3, the DNA is TGTGCCAGCAGTTCTGGACCGGGGAGGGCCGGGGAGCTGTTTTTT. This gives the protein CASSSGPGRAGELFF.

The chain recombines TRBV20-1 with TRBJ1-1; D call uncertain. The V end lost 4 bases, the J end lost 1 base, and 13 bases lay between the germline ends. There are 14 residues in the CDR3. CDR1 and CDR2 from the germline V gene are DFQATT and SNEGSKA (reference sequence). CDR3 coding DNA: TGCAGTGCTAAGCAACAACCTCAGAACACTGAAGCTTTCTTT. Residues: CSAKQQPQNTEAFF.

The rearrangement uses TRBV7-2 and TRBJ1-5, with D maybe TRBD1 (6 bases). V was cut by 1 base and J by 9 bases, with 19 bases left in between. The germline V gene has CDR1 SGHTA and CDR2 FQGNSA. CDR3 size: 16 residues. CDR3 in amino acids: CASSLGPGASKMPQHF. CDR3 DNA: TGTGCCAGCAGCTTAGGACCGGGGGCGTCGAAGATGCCCCAGCATTTT.

The V and J genes are TRBV6-5 and TRBJ2-2, with 9 bases matching TRBD2. CDR1 is MNHEY and CDR2 is SVGAGI in the germline V gene. The V segment lost 2 bases and the J segment 0 bases; nucleotides outside the gene matches: 1. This CDR3 is 16 amino acids long. The CDR3 sequence: CASSYGGGANTGELFF. CDR3 nucleotide sequence: TGTGCCAGCAGTTACGGCGGGGGGGCGAACACCGGGGAGCTGTTTTTT.

This clonotype was seen a few times. This sequence joins TRBV13 and TRBJ2-5; 7 nucleotides align to TRBD2. V was clipped by 2 bases and J by 1 base; unmatched bases: 4. Germline loops: CDR1 PRHDT, CDR2 FYEKMQ (reference sequence). The CDR3 is 15 amino acids. CDR3 DNA sequence: TGTGCCAGCAGCTTACCAGGACTAGGCCAAGAGACCCAGTACTTC. Translation: CASSLPGLGQETQYF.

This clonotype was recorded a few times. The chain uses TRBV5-6 and TRBJ2-1, with D hard to call. The germline gives CDR1 SGHDT, CDR2 YYEEEE. V lost 0 bases to trimming and J lost 5 bases, with 12 bases between them. The CDR3 length is 15 residues. In DNA form, the CDR3 reads TGTGCCAGCAGCTTGGGAATTCGCCTTCACAATGAGCAGTTCTTC. Its translation: CASSLGIRLHNEQFF. The variable domain in full, with the rest retrieved from reference TRBV5-6 and TRBJ2-1, is DAGVTQSPTHLIKTRGQQVTLRCSPKSGHDTVSWYQQALGQGPQFIFQYYEEEERQRGNFPDRFSGHQFPNYSSELNVNALLLGDSALYLCASSLGIRLHNEQFFGPGTRLTVL.

This sequence joins TRBV5-1 and TRBJ2-2; D gene ambiguous. Between the trimmed V and J ends, which lost 0 bases and 1 base, there was a span of 10 bases. This CDR3 comprises 16 residues. Germline V gene data show CDR1 as SGHRS and CDR2 as YFSETQ. The CDR3 DNA is TGCGCCAGCAGCTTGGCAGGCCTATTGAACACCGGGGAGCTGTTTTTT. The encoded protein is CASSLAGLLNTGELFF. Using reference TRBV5-1 and TRBJ2-2 for the parts outside the CDR3, the full variable domain is KAGVTQTPRYLIKTRGQQVTLSCSPISGHRSVSWYQQTPGQGLQFLFEYFSETQRNKGNFPGRFSGRQFSNSRSEMNVSTLELGDSALYLCASSLAGLLNTGELFFGEGSRLTVL.

The V call is TRBV10-3, the J call TRBJ2-7; maybe TRBD2 (5 bases). In germline, CDR1 is ENHRY, CDR2 SYGVKD. CDR3 length: 12 residues. V was trimmed by 0 bases and J by 7 bases, leaving 7 bases between them. CDR3: CAISESDLEQYF. The CDR3 DNA sequence: TGTGCCATCAGTGAGTCGGACTTAGAGCAGTACTTC.